This TCR beta chain was retrieved from a study of beta chain features in type 1 diabetes. Looking at the study overall: Researchers looked at over 100,000,000 sorted cells across all samples.

Trimming stripped 6 bases from V and 1 base from J, with 10 bases between. Looked up from germline, CDR1 is MNHEY and CDR2 is SMNVEV (reference sequence). The length of the CDR3 is 14 residues. General study results and limits: When Type 1 diabetes patients were examined, their TCRB CDR3s proved moderately but significantly shorter in all four CD4+ subsets. For patients, the naive, central memory and Treg TCRB repertoires appeared more alike than for healthy donors.

Every bit of the isolated RNA underwent reverse transcription, so sequencing read expressed TCRB transcripts. Data came from immunoSEQ multiplex PCR; TCRdb stores just in-frame clones and leaves some out. This sample has nearly 700,000 clones; roughly 13% occur once, and the top ten carry roughly 0.022%. This clone was seen a few times. What it binds is unknown. Sorted CD4+ subsets: naive, central memory, regulatory, stem cell-like memory (CD45RO/CCR7/CD25/CD127/CD95/CD27 panel). The receptor was isolated from a young man with type 1 diabetes. The J gene is TRBJ1-5, the V gene TRBV27; the D gene is possibly TRBD1 (6 bases). Specimen: naive CD4+ T cells from blood. CDR3 in amino acids: CASSQGNSNQPQHF. CDR3 bases: TGTGCCAGCAGCCAGGGGAACAGCAATCAGCCCCAGCATTTT.